Below, one TCR beta chain is given with its context. The sample is drawn from a study of T cell changes during pregnancy in multiple sclerosis. Here immunoSEQ multiplex PCR was the method, and the copy in TCRdb shows in-frame clones only, minus some. The table records 30,000 to 40,000 clones, roughly 90% of them present only once. Trimming stripped 1 base from V and 3 bases from J, with 10 bases between. Germline CDR1 is SGHRS and CDR2 is YFSETQ. The CDR3 totals 14 residues. The chain employs TRBV5-1 and TRBJ1-1; tentatively, D is TRBD1 (5 bases). This specimen was CD8+ T cells from peripheral blood mononuclear cells, taken in the third trimester of pregnancy. The TCR was taken from a female donor with multiple sclerosis, enrolled in a pregnancy study. CDR3 DNA sequence: TGCGCCAGCAGCTTGACAGGAACCCACACTGAAGCTTTCTTT. This codes for CASSLTGTHTEAFF. The entire variable domain, with the rest obtained from reference TRBV5-1 and TRBJ1-1, is as follows: KAGVTQTPRYLIKTRGQQVTLSCSPISGHRSVSWYQQTPGQGLQFLFEYFSETQRNKGNFPGRFSGRQFSNSRSEMNVSTLELGDSALYLCASSLTGTHTEAFFGQGTRLTVV.